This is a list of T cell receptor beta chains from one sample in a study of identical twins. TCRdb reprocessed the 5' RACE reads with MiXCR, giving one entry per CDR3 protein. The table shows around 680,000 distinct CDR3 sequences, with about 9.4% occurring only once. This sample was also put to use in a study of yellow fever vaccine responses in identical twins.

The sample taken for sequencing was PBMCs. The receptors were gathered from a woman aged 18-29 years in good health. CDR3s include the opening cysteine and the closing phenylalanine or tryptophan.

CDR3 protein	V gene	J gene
CSARGPTGTGELFF	TRBV20-1	TRBJ2-2
CASSQDAGVRNEQFF	TRBV3-1	TRBJ2-1
CAISLALMGVRSTDTQYF	TRBV12-3/TRBV12-4	TRBJ2-3
CASSPHPNIEAFF	TRBV12-3/TRBV12-4	TRBJ1-1
CSVGGRDYNEQFF	TRBV29-1	TRBJ2-1
CASSWYGVSTNEKLFF	TRBV12-3/TRBV12-4	TRBJ1-4
CSVEEGANNSEQYF	TRBV29-1	TRBJ2-7
CASTYLTGPKVYEQYF	TRBV5-1	TRBJ2-7
CASSLGGARSTDTQYF	TRBV5-1	TRBJ2-3
CASSESTYNEQFF	TRBV10-1	TRBJ2-1
CASKDGRLEWAFF	TRBV6-1	TRBJ1-1
CASTFSETGEQFF	TRBV7-9	TRBJ2-1
CASSLMLAGTWNEQFF	TRBV12-3/TRBV12-4	TRBJ2-1
CSVTGTEPSYEQYF	TRBV29-1	TRBJ2-7
CASSAGPQGVETQYF	TRBV5-1	TRBJ2-5
CLNLQREYNEQFF	TRBV20-1	TRBJ2-1
CASSHWGNTEAFF	TRBV14	TRBJ1-1
CSARVVAGLDEQFF	TRBV20-1	TRBJ2-1
CTSISDPSRGANVLTF	TRBV12-3/TRBV12-4	TRBJ2-6
CASSLNREQYF	TRBV7-2	TRBJ2-7
CSVKRTGSSYEQYF	TRBV29-1	TRBJ2-7
CASKSGTGSNEQFF	TRBV12-3/TRBV12-4	TRBJ2-1
CAITHGGGSLEQYF	TRBV10-3	TRBJ2-7
CASSLSGIQNIQYF	TRBV11-1	TRBJ2-4
CASSLGSVSNQPQHF	TRBV7-8	TRBJ1-5
CASNTGAPGRLANYNEQFF	TRBV12-3/TRBV12-4	TRBJ2-1
CATQRLAVPETQYF	TRBV6-1	TRBJ2-5
CSATNSGGGPDTQYF	TRBV20-1	TRBJ2-3